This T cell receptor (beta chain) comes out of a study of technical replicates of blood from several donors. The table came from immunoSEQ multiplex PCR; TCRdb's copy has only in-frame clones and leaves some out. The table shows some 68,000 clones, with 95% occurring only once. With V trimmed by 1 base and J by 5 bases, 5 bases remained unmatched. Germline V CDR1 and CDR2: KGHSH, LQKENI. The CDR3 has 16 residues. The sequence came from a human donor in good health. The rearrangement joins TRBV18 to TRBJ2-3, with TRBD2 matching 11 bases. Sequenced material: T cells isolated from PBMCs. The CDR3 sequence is CASSPLAGGTEDTQYF. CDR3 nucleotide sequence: TGTGCCAGCTCACCACTAGCGGGAGGGACGGAAGATACGCAGTATTTT.